Given below is one T cell receptor beta chain in context. What it recognizes is unknown. The sample belongs to a study of Ad26.COV2.S vaccination and SARS-CoV-2 variants. On the study more broadly: It was the COV1001 Ad26.COV2.S trial arm that included the donor.

Study-wide results and limits: It was reported that spike-specific CD8+ and CD4+ T cell responses were substantially broad after vaccination.

Assay used: immunoSEQ multiplex PCR; TCRdb lists only in-frame clones, some missing. The sample contains more than 400,000 clones, 92% of which appear only once. This sample's treatment: about 20 received Ad26.COV2.S at low or high dose, single or two shots; roughly five received placebo; per-sample allocation not given. The samples date from day 63 after the first vaccine or placebo injection. The material was peripheral blood, obtained in a trial of Ad26.COV2.S vaccine versus placebo. This receptor was identified in a person aged 18-60 years who received the Ad26.COV2.S COVID-19 vaccine or a placebo.

The CDR3 DNA is TGTGCCAGCAGCTTAATTGGACAGCTCTATGGCTACACCTTC. Protein: CASSLIGQLYGYTF. The chain recombines TRBV7-8 with TRBJ1-2; the D gene is possibly TRBD1 (6 bases). V was cut by 2 bases and J by 4 bases, with 11 bases left in between. The germline CDR1 and CDR2 sequences are SGHVS and FQNEAQ. This CDR3 comprises 14 residues.